What follows is one T cell receptor (beta chain) and its context. This clone has more than one count but fewer than ten. Its cognate antigen has yet to be identified. Nothing much larger sits one base from this clone, and base qualities are not available. The data originate from a study of blood T cell repertoires in COVID-19 (dated by TCRdb to the early 2020s). Some background on the complete study: Samples covering the acute and convalescent phases of COVID-19 were provided by collaborators in the United States, Italy and Spain. A de-identified subject ID, COVID-19 status, age in years and sex were almost always included in the sample metadata. Subjects who had been exposed to COVID-19, were actively infected with it, or had recovered from it provided the deeply sampled blood TCRbeta repertoires that made up the dataset. The material from the prospective study consisted of cDNA or gDNA derived from T cells, B-cell-depleted T cells, or PBMCs. Samples were obtained from the ongoing ImmuneRACE study (first 160 participants) and from 1,000 to 1,500 subjects provided by 6 global collaborators. Where HLA class I and class II types were available, the types were taken from metadata supplied by the sample provider, not from assay-based typing. The repertoires were released in a freely available public database intended as a resource for research on the immune response to SARS-CoV-2.

The paper as a whole reports these results and caveats: The amount of clinical and demographic metadata varied by source and participant and was provided uncurated.

TCRbeta CDR3 regions were amplified from genomic DNA using the immunoSEQ Assay, a bias-controlled multiplex PCR. In the source study's methods: The number of nucleated cells in each sample was estimated by amplification of reference gene primers within the assay. To quantify the absolute abundance of each unique TCRbeta CDR3 rearrangement, sequence reads were collapsed and filtered. Productive Simpson clonality was computed per sample as the square root of Simpson's diversity index over productive rearrangements. Here the immuneACCESS table is served through TCRdb, limited to in-frame sequences with V and J called. Missing clones are a known gap in these copies; in checked studies unresolved V genes cover under half, and the rest lacks a known reason. Clonal size and the V and J genes are those of that table, whereas D and trimming came from the DNA. The sample table shows hundreds of thousands of clones, and roughly 90% are seen once. The biggest ten clones account for more than 1.4% of the sample.

Collaborating institutions collected whole blood in K2EDTA tubes following their own protocols. For TCRbeta analysis, collaborators shipped samples as frozen whole blood, isolated PBMCs, or DNA extracted from either of those sample types. From a lookup of the germline V gene, CDR1 and CDR2 are SGHRS and YFSETQ. From cysteine to phenylalanine, the CDR3 is 13 amino acids long. Kept here is only the CDR3 DNA, which spans 39 bases and is read in frame from base 1. At the junction V is shortened by 1 base and J by 10 bases; bases outside the gene matches: 7. In this chain, TRBV5-1 is recombined with TRBJ1-2; a stretch of 7 junction bases matches TRBD1. Sequencing was done on a sample of peripheral blood. The sequence derives from a woman aged 30 to 39 with active or convalescent COVID-19. The nucleotides read TGCGCCAGCAGCTTGACGACAGGGACTTTCTACACCTTC. Protein translation: CASSLTTGTFYTF.